Included here is one TCR beta chain sequence, with context. The specificity of this receptor is unknown. No base quality values were provided; no much bigger clone lies one nucleotide off. This entry comes from a study of blood T cell repertoires in COVID-19 (dated by TCRdb to 2019 to 2021). General notes on the study: Samples covering the acute and convalescent phases of COVID-19 were provided by collaborators in the United States, Italy and Spain. Sample metadata almost always included a de-identified subject ID, COVID-19 status, age in years and sex. The repertoires were released in a freely available public database intended as a resource for research on the immune response to SARS-CoV-2. Samples came from the ongoing ImmuneRACE study (first 160 participants) plus 1,254 subjects from 6 global collaborators. Where HLA class I and class II types were available, the types were taken from metadata supplied by the sample provider, not from assay-based typing. The dataset comprised deeply sampled blood TCRbeta repertoires from subjects exposed to, actively infected with, or recovered from COVID-19. The prospective study material was composed of cDNA or gDNA derived from T cells, B-cell-depleted T cells, or PBMCs.

V lost 3 bases and J lost 1 base, and the count of bases not matched to a germline gene is 6. The germline V gene specifies SGHRS as CDR1 and YFSETQ as CDR2. The CDR3, from cysteine to phenylalanine, totals 17 residues. CDR3 DNA only is kept here, 51 bases in frame from base 1. TCRbeta CDR3 regions were amplified from genomic DNA using the immunoSEQ Assay, a bias-controlled multiplex PCR. On the authors' methods: The number of nucleated cells in each sample was estimated by amplification of reference gene primers within the assay. To quantify the absolute abundance of each unique TCRbeta CDR3 rearrangement, sequence reads were collapsed and filtered. For each sample, productive Simpson clonality was calculated as the square root of Simpson's diversity index across productive rearrangements. The immuneACCESS repertoire file appears here via TCRdb, limited to in-frame rearrangements. These files lack a portion of the clones; in checked studies, under half of the deficit traces to unresolved V genes, and the cause of the others is not known. That table is the source of V, J and clone size, and D and trimming were worked out from the DNA. Recorded for this sample are tens of thousands of clones; approximately 83% of them occurred a single time. The top ten clones comprise roughly 27% of the sample.

The study at large found these results: How much clinical and demographic metadata was included differed by source and by participant, and the metadata was provided uncurated.

Whole blood was collected in K2EDTA tubes by collaborating institutions according to the institutions' own protocols. For TCRbeta analysis, collaborators shipped samples in one of three forms: frozen whole blood, isolated PBMCs, or DNA extracted from either of those sample types. Sample: peripheral blood. The clonotype was recovered from a man aged 65 to 85 with acute or convalescent COVID-19. This chain is built from TRBV5-1 and TRBJ2-5; 13 central bases correspond to TRBD2. The nucleotide sequence is TGCGCCAGCAGCTACCTACTAGCGGGAGGGATCCAAGAGACCCAGTACTTC. Translated, this gives CASSYLLAGGIQETQYF.